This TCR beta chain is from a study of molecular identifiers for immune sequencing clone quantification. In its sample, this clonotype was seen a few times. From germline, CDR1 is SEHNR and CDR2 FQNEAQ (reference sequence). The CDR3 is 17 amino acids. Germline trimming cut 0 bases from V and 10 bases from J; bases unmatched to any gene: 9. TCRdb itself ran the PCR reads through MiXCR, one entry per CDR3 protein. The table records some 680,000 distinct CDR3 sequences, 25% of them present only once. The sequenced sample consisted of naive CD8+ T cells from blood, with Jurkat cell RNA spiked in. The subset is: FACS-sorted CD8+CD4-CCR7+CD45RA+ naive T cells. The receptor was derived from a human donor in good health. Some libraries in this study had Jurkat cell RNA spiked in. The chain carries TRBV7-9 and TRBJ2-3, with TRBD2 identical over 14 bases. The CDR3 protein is CASSLAGTSGGLSSQYF. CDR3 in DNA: TGTGCCAGCAGCTTAGCCGGGACTAGCGGGGGTCTAAGTTCGCAGTATTTT.